This note documents a single T cell receptor beta chain sequence. This sample was taken from a study of OX40 agonist ivuxolimab in advanced cancers. Method: immunoSEQ multiplex PCR; TCRdb's copy keeps in-frame clones and lacks some. The repertoire holds roughly 70,000 clones, 85% seen once, with 0.5% to 0.55% in the top ten. From germline, CDR1 is SGHRS and CDR2 YFSETQ. This CDR3 region has 16 residues. Trimming at V came to 4 bases and at J to 8 bases, leaving 13 bases not matched to a gene. The receptor comes from an adult with an advanced solid tumor such as melanoma, head and neck, liver or kidney cancer. The sample was CD4+ or CD8+ T cells sorted from blood, taken in a trial of the OX40 agonist ivuxolimab. V gene TRBV5-1 combines with J gene TRBJ2-3; 10 bases align to TRBD2. This CDR3 reads CASSDGLAALQGTQYF. The CDR3 nucleotides are TGCGCCAGCAGCGACGGACTAGCGGCCCTGCAGGGTACGCAGTATTTT.